This TCR beta chain derives from a study of blood T cell repertoires in COVID-19. This table comes from immunoSEQ multiplex PCR, and its TCRdb copy is limited to in-frame clones, with some not included. The data hold about 400,000 clones, with about nine tenths observed a single time. CDR1 is MNHEY and CDR2 is SVGAGI in the germline V gene. The CDR3 extends over 15 amino acids. V shed 6 bases and J shed 0 bases, with 15 bases lying between them. This sequence joins TRBV6-5 and TRBJ2-7; D possibly corresponds to TRBD1 (6 bases). This clonotype was sampled from a woman aged 25-40 years who had recovered from COVID-19. What was sequenced was PBMCs or T cells enriched from blood (not recorded which). The CDR3 DNA reads TGTGCCAGCAGAAGGGCTGGACAGAGCTCCTACGAGCAGTACTTC. This codes for CASRRAGQSSYEQYF.